The next 5 T cell receptor beta chains were all read from a single sample in a study of shared clonotypes between healthy human individuals. Naive CD8 cells comprised CD45RO-negative, CCR7-positively selected cells, excluding terminally differentiated effector memory CD45RA+ cells. Only in-frame clones appear in the TCRdb table, and some are missing; sequencing was by immunoSEQ multiplex PCR. The table includes 1.5 million to 2.5 million clones, over 85% detected once. Sequencing was carried out using naive CD8+ T cells sorted from blood. These receptors all stem from a man aged 18 to 29 in good health.

V and J are TRBV7-8 and TRBJ2-5; a weak D match, TRBD2 (7 bases). V dropped 5 bases and J dropped 1 base, with 14 bases sitting between them. Looked up from germline, CDR1 is SGHVS and CDR2 is FQNEAQ. The CDR3 runs 15 residues. CDR3 nucleotides: TGTGCCAGCAGCCCAAGGGGGGGTCTCCAAGAGACCCAGTACTTC. Its protein product is CASSPRGGLQETQYF.

This chain links TRBV30 with TRBJ2-7; 7 bases align to TRBD2. V shed 0 bases and J 5 bases; nucleotides not matched to a gene: 7. Germline V lookup: CDR1 GTSNPN, CDR2 SVGIG (reference sequence). This CDR3 region has 14 residues. The CDR3 spells CAWSVARLADEQYF. In nucleotides, the CDR3 is TGTGCCTGGAGTGTAGCCCGACTAGCAGACGAGCAGTACTTC. Using reference TRBV30 and TRBJ2-7 for the parts outside the CDR3, the full variable domain is SQTIHQWPATLVQPVGSPLSLECTVEGTSNPNLYWYRQAAGRGLQLLFYSVGIGQISSEVPQNLSASRPQDRQFILSSKKLLLSDSGFYLCAWSVARLADEQYFGPGTRLTVT.

This clone appeared once. The chain has TRBV7-6 and TRBJ2-5; D remains unclear. Per germline, CDR1 SGHVS and CDR2 FNYEAQ. Deletions cut 1 base from V and 3 bases from J, with 9 bases between. The CDR3 is 14 residues long. The CDR3 region has the DNA TGTGCCAGCAGCTTAGAGGGCTTAGAAGAGACCCAGTACTTC. The encoded protein is CASSLEGLEETQYF.

The chain has TRBV29-1 and TRBJ1-3, with unresolved D. The CDR3 loop spans 12 amino acids. In germline, CDR1 is SQVTM, CDR2 ANQGSEA. Trimming took off 7 bases at V and 4 bases at J, with 11 bases between the two ends. The CDR3 coding sequence is TGCAGCGCCGAGCTGTTCGGAAACACCATATATTTT. It specifies CSAELFGNTIYF.

The V gene is TRBV6-4, the J gene TRBJ2-2; D gene uncertain. The germline V gene encodes CDR1 MRHNA and CDR2 SNTAGT. There are 13 residues in the CDR3. V lost 6 bases, J lost 5 bases, and 10 bases lay in between. Written as DNA, the CDR3 is TGTGCCAGCAGCCCAGATCCGACCGGGGAGCTGTTTTTT. This codes for CASSPDPTGELFF.